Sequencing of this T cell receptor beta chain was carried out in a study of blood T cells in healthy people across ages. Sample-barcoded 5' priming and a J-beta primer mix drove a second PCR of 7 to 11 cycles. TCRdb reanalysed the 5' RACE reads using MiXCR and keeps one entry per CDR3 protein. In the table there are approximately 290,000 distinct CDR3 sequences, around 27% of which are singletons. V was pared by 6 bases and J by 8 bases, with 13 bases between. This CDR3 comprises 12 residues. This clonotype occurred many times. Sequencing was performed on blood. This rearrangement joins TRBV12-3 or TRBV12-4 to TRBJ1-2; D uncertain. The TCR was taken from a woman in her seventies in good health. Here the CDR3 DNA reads TGTGCCAGCAGAAACCAGATGCGGGGCTACACCTTC. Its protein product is CASRNQMRGYTF.